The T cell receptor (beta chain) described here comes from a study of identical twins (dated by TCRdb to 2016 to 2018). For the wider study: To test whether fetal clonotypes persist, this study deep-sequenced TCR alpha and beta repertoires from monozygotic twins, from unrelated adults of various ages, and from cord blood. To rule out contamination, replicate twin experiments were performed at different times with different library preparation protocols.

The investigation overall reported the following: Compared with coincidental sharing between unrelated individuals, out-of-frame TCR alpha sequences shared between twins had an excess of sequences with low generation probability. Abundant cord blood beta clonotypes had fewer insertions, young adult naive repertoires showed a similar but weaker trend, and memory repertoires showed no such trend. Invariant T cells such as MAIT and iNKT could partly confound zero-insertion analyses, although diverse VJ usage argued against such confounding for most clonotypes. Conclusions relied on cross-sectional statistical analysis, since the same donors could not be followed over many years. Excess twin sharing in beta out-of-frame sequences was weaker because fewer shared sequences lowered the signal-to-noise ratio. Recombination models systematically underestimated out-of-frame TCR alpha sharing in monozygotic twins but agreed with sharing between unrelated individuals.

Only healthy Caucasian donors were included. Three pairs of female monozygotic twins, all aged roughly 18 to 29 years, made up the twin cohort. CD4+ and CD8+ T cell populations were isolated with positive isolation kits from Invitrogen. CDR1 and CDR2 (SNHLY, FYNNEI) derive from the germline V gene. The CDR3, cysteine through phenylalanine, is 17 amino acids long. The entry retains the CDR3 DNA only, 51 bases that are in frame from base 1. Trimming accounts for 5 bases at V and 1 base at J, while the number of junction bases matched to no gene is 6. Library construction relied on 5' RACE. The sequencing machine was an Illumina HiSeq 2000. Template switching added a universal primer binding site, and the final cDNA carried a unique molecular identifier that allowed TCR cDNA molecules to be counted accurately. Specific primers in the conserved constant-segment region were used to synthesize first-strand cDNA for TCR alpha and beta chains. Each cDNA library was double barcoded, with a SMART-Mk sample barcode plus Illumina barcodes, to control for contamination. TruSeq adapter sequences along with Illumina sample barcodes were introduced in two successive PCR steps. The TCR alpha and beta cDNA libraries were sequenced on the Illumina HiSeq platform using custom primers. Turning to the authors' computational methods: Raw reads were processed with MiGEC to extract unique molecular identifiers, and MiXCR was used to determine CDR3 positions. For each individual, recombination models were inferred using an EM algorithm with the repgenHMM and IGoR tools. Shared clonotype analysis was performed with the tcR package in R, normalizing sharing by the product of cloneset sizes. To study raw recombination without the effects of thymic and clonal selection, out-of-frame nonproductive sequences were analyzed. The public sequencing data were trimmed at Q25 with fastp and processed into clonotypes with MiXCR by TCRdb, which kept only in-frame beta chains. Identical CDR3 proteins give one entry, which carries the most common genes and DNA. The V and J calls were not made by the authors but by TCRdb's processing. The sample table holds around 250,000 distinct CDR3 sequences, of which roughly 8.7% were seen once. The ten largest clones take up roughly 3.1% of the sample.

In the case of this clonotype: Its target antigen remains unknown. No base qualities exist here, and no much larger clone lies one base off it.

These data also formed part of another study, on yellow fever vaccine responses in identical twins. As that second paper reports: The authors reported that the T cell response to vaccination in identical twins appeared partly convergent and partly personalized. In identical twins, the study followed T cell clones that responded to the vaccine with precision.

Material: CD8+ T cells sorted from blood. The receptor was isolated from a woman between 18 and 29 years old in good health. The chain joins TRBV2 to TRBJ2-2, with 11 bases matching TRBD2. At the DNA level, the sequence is TGTGCCAGCAGTCAGAGTGGGACTAGCGGGAACACCGGGGAGCTGTTTTTT. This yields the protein CASSQSGTSGNTGELFF.